This T cell receptor beta chain appears in the sequencing data of a study of cytomegalovirus exposure and HLA in healthy donors. Trimming at V came to 0 bases and at J to 9 bases, leaving 6 bases not matched to a gene. The CDR3 totals 14 residues. Per germline, CDR1 MGHRA and CDR2 YSYEKL. General study points: Sequencing depth roughly uniform across donors was assumed in presence/absence analyses. It was likely that a cluster of highly shared sequence variants was a sequencing artifact. Some V segments, including TRBV6-2 and TRBV6-3, were excluded as indistinguishable.

For this clone: The antigen is not known.

It was with 60 Vbeta and 13 Jbeta primers that the PCR ran. Method: immunoSEQ multiplex PCR; TCRdb's copy keeps in-frame clones and lacks some. The table shows 120,000 to 150,000 clones, with roughly 76% occurring only once. Sequencing input: PBMCs. The gene calls are TRBV4-1 and TRBJ2-5; 8 bases line up with TRBD2. The source of this sequence is a female donor in good health and CMV-seronegative. In DNA form, the CDR3 reads TGCGCCAGCAGCCAAGATTTGGGGGGACTAGCCCAGTACTTC. Protein product: CASSQDLGGLAQYF.